These 28 T cell receptor beta chains came from one sample sequenced in a study of T-cell memory formation after mild COVID-19. TCRdb re-analysed the 5' RACE reads in MiXCR, keeping a single row per CDR3 protein. The table has 400,000 to 500,000 distinct CDR3 sequences, about a sixth seen once. The sample was PBMCs or a T cell subset sorted from them (not recorded which). The receptors originated from a man aged 18 to 30 who had mild COVID-19 (a few samples of this study predate the infection). Cell type and time point are not known.

There are many counts of this clonotype. The chain recombines TRBV5-1 with TRBJ2-1, with 11 nucleotides matching TRBD2. The V gene end was trimmed by 4 bases and the J gene end by 4 bases; junction bases not matched to a gene: 4. The CDR3 spans 15 residues. Germline assignment: CDR1 SGHRS and CDR2 YFSETQ. The CDR3 region is CASSQTSGAYNEQFF. The CDR3 DNA sequence: TGCGCCAGCAGCCAGACTAGCGGGGCGTACAATGAGCAGTTCTTC.

The chain couples TRBV18 to TRBJ2-7; 15 bases map to TRBD2. CDR1 and CDR2 from the germline V gene are KGHSH and LQKENI. V was clipped by 4 bases and J by 2 bases; unmatched bases: 3. CDR3 length: 16 amino acids. For the CDR3, the DNA is TGTGCCAGCTCACGGACTAGCGGGGGGGACCCCTACGAGCAGTACTTC. Its protein product is CASSRTSGGDPYEQYF.

This CDR3 reads CASGTYYGYTF. The DNA of the CDR3 is TGTGCCAGCGGAACATACTATGGCTACACCTTC. The chain carries TRBV12-3 or TRBV12-4 and TRBJ1-2; D is unclear. The CDR3 runs 11 residues. Between the trimmed V and J ends, which lost 8 bases and 3 bases, there was a span of 7 bases.

This clonotype has just a few counts. V gene TRBV27 combines with J gene TRBJ2-2, with no clear D. Germline CDR1 and CDR2: MNHEY and SMNVEV (reference sequence). Trimming pared 8 bases from V and 10 bases from J, leaving 23 bases between. The CDR3 is 15 amino acids. The CDR3 nucleotides read TGTGCCAGCGGTCTACCTCTTACCGGGCCAGAGGAGCTGTTTTTT. It is translated as CASGLPLTGPEELFF.

Here the CDR3 reads CASSLVLAGSTGELFF. CDR3 in DNA: TGTGCCAGCAGTCTTGTTCTAGCGGGGTCAACCGGGGAGCTGTTTTTT. This sequence joins TRBV27 and TRBJ2-2; 9 bases map to TRBD2. Germline V gene sequence: CDR1 MNHEY, CDR2 SMNVEV (reference sequence). V shed 5 bases and J 5 bases; nucleotides not matched to a gene: 9. The CDR3 spans 16 residues.

CDR3 DNA sequence: TGTGCCAGCAGCCAAGAGCACTCCAACACCGGGGAGCTGTTTTTT. The encoded protein is CASSQEHSNTGELFF. The rearrangement uses TRBV4-2 and TRBJ2-2; D call uncertain. Germline-derived CDR1 and CDR2 are LGHNA and YNFKEQ. V was cut by 0 bases and J by 2 bases, with 7 bases left in between. CDR3 length equals 15 residues.

This sequence joins TRBV7-2 and TRBJ1-3, with D possibly matching TRBD1 (6 bases). V lost 4 bases, J lost 0 bases, and 10 bases lay in between. CDR3 length: 15 amino acids. CDR1 and CDR2 (germline): SGHTA, FQGNSA. The DNA for the CDR3 is TGTGCCAGCAGCTCCCAGGGGCTCTCTGGAAACACCATATATTTT. Translation: CASSSQGLSGNTIYF.

This chain uses TRBV11-2 with TRBJ2-3; D is unclear. The CDR3 has 14 residues. In germline, CDR1 is SGHAT, CDR2 FQNNGV. Trimming pared 5 bases from V and 4 bases from J, leaving 13 bases between. The CDR3 is CASSVGPRADTQYF. The CDR3, as DNA: TGTGCCAGCAGCGTAGGTCCACGAGCAGATACGCAGTATTTT.

This clonotype was found a few times. The chain combines TRBV4-1 with TRBJ1-4, with D unclear. Trimming took 1 base from V and 8 from J, leaving 14 bases between them. The CDR3 runs to 15 residues. The germline V gene has CDR1 MGHRA and CDR2 YSYEKL. As DNA, the CDR3 is TGCGCCAGCAGCCAAGGCACCGTTGGGGTCGAAAAACTGTTTTTT. This sequence encodes CASSQGTVGVEKLFF.

This clonotype has just a few counts. The V call is TRBV2, the J call TRBJ2-7, with D possibly TRBD1 on 5 matching bases. V lost 8 bases and J 3 bases, leaving 8 bases between the germline ends. The CDR3 length is 11 residues. Germline V gene data show CDR1 as SNHLY and CDR2 as FYNNEI. CDR3 nucleotide sequence: TGTGCCAGCCTCAGGGACTACGAGCAGTACTTC. Its protein is CASLRDYEQYF.

The rearrangement joins TRBV29-1 to TRBJ2-3; 7 nucleotides align to TRBD2. The CDR3 extends over 15 amino acids. V shed 6 bases and J 2 bases; nucleotides not matched to a gene: 11. Germline V CDR1 and CDR2: SQVTM, ANQGSEA. The CDR3 loop is CSVRSAGEPTDTQYF. The CDR3 DNA reads as TGCAGCGTACGATCGGCGGGGGAGCCCACAGATACGCAGTATTTT.

The genes are TRBV7-9 and TRBJ1-1; perhaps TRBD1 as D (5 bases). This CDR3 contains 14 residues. V was pared by 5 bases and J by 1 base, with 11 bases between. CDR1 is SEHNR, CDR2 FQNEAQ, per germline (reference sequence). The CDR3 loop is CASSRVGENTEAFF. CDR3 coding DNA: TGTGCCAGCAGCCGAGTGGGGGAGAACACTGAAGCTTTCTTT.

This clonotype was detected a few times. The chain combines TRBV9 with TRBJ1-6; D gene unclear. Germline loops: CDR1 SGDLS, CDR2 YYNGEE. The V end was cut by 2 bases, the J end by 4 bases, with 7 bases between. The CDR3 runs 14 residues. In DNA form, the CDR3 reads TGTGCCAGCAGCGTTGCGGGTTATAATTCACCCCTCCACTTT. Its translation: CASSVAGYNSPLHF.

The chain combines TRBV7-9 with TRBJ2-7; unclear D gene. V was clipped by 8 bases and J by 0 bases, with 11 bases between them. CDR3 length equals 13 residues. Germline V gives CDR1 SEHNR, CDR2 FQNEAQ (reference sequence). The CDR3 region has the DNA TGTGCCAGCGGCGCAGGACGCTCCTACGAGCAGTACGTC. Its translation is CASGAGRSYEQYV.

In its sample, this clonotype was seen once. CDR3 amino acids: CASRPSWGQPQHF. DNA of the CDR3: TGTGCCAGCAGGCCCTCTTGGGGGCAGCCCCAGCATTTT. V is TRBV6-5 and J is TRBJ1-5, with D tentatively TRBD1 (5 bases). The CDR3 spans 13 residues. CDR1 and CDR2 from the germline V gene are MNHEY and SVGAGI. Trimming pared 6 bases from V and 7 bases from J, leaving 13 bases between.

The chain has TRBV4-3 and TRBJ2-3, with D possibly matching TRBD1 (6 bases). The CDR3 length is 14 residues. V lost 0 bases, J lost 8 bases, and 12 bases lay in between. The germline V gene has CDR1 LGHNA and CDR2 YSLEER. CDR3 sequence (DNA): TGCGCCAGCAGCCAAGATCGGACAGTGGGTACGCAGTATTTT. Its translation is CASSQDRTVGTQYF.

The rearrangement links TRBV4-1 to TRBJ2-1; 8 bases are shared with TRBD2. V dropped 4 bases and J dropped 5; count of bases not matched to a gene: 13. Germline CDR1 is MGHRA and CDR2 is YSYEKL. The CDR3 is 17 amino acids. The CDR3 nucleotides read TGCGCCAGCAGCCTAGGTGGGTACGGACTAGCCAACAATGAGCAGTTCTTC. This codes for CASSLGGYGLANNEQFF.

A few counts support this clonotype. The chain has TRBV6-6 and TRBJ2-1; 12 bases fit TRBD2. Germline V gene data show CDR1 as MNHNY and CDR2 as SVGAGI (reference sequence). With V trimmed by 2 bases and J by 5 bases, 4 bases remained unmatched. This CDR3 is built from 16 residues. The CDR3, as DNA: TGTGCCAGCAGTTACGGGGCTAGCGGGGGGGACAATGAGCAGTTCTTC. Amino acid sequence: CASSYGASGGDNEQFF.

This clonotype was found a few times. The chain is built from TRBV30 and TRBJ1-4; D gene ambiguous. Germline V gene data show CDR1 as GTSNPN and CDR2 as SVGIG (reference sequence). V was clipped by 0 bases and J by 8 bases, with 13 bases between them. This CDR3 is built from 14 residues. CDR3 nucleotide sequence: TGTGCCTGGAGTGTCGGGGAGGTAGAGGAAAAACTGTTTTTT. Protein product: CAWSVGEVEEKLFF.

This chain links TRBV7-9 with TRBJ2-7; maybe TRBD2 (5 bases). Per the germline V gene, CDR1 is SEHNR and CDR2 is FQNEAQ (reference sequence). The CDR3 runs to 15 residues. V shed 3 bases and J shed 2 bases, with 14 bases lying between them. CDR3 region: CASSFGDLGTYEQYV. The DNA for the CDR3 is TGTGCCAGCAGCTTCGGGGATTTGGGGACCTACGAGCAGTACGTC.

The V and J genes are TRBV12-3 or TRBV12-4 and TRBJ2-7, with 11 bases lining up with TRBD2. The CDR3 has 14 residues. With 6 bases clipped from V and 7 bases from J, the junction kept 8 bases outside the gene matches. The CDR3 reads CASRVAGGPGEQYF. In DNA form, the CDR3 reads TGTGCCAGCAGGGTAGCGGGGGGGCCGGGGGAGCAGTACTTC.

This clonotype was seen a few times. This chain links TRBV11-2 with TRBJ2-6; 15 bases map to TRBD2. This CDR3 is built from 19 residues. Trimming removed 5 bases from V and 4 bases from J; junction bases left unmatched: 9. CDR1 is SGHAT, CDR2 FQNNGV, per germline. CDR3 amino acids: CASSPRTSGGGLGANVLTF. The CDR3 nucleotides are TGTGCCAGCAGCCCGCGGACTAGCGGGGGGGGACTCGGGGCCAACGTCCTGACTTTC.

This clonotype came up a few times. The rearrangement joins TRBV6-1 to TRBJ2-7, with 7 positions matching TRBD1. With V trimmed by 4 bases and J by 7 bases, 4 bases remained unmatched. Looked up from germline, CDR1 is MNHNS and CDR2 is SASEGT. The CDR3 spans 12 residues. DNA for the CDR3: TGTGCCAGCAGTGCGACAGGGTGGGAGCAGTACGTC. Protein sequence: CASSATGWEQYV.

The gene calls are TRBV28 and TRBJ2-5, with D perhaps given as TRBD1 or TRBD2 (5 bases each). CDR3 length: 15 residues. Germline assignment: CDR1 MDHEN and CDR2 SYDVKM. Trimming stripped 8 bases from V and 1 base from J, with 17 bases between. CDR3 protein: CASLAPGLAQETQYF. CDR3 DNA sequence: TGTGCCAGCCTAGCCCCAGGGTTAGCCCAAGAGACCCAGTACTTC.

J is TRBJ2-3 and V is TRBV6-1, with 11 bases lining up with TRBD2. Germline CDR1 reads MNHNS; CDR2 reads SASEGT. Losses at the gene ends were 9 bases for V and 5 bases for J; bases not matched to a gene: 13. This CDR3 is built from 16 residues. CDR3 amino acids: CASGRLAGGRVDTQYF. In DNA, the CDR3 is TGTGCCAGTGGCAGGCTAGCGGGGGGAAGAGTAGATACGCAGTATTTT.

This clonotype has at least ten counts. V gene TRBV5-1 combines with J gene TRBJ1-2, with TRBD1 identical over 10 bases. This CDR3 region has 14 residues. CDR1 is SGHRS and CDR2 is YFSETQ in the germline V gene. With V trimmed by 3 bases and J by 8 bases, 7 bases remained unmatched. The DNA of the CDR3 is TGCGCCAGCAGCTCAGACAGGGGGCGATCCGGCTACACCTTC. The encoded protein is CASSSDRGRSGYTF.

The chain carries TRBV7-9 and TRBJ2-3; the match to TRBD2 covers 13 bases. Losses at the gene ends were 1 base for V and 2 bases for J; bases not matched to a gene: 6. This CDR3 comprises 18 residues. Germline lookup yields CDR1 SEHNR and CDR2 FQNEAQ (reference sequence). The CDR3 reads CASSLGKLAGGLTDTQYF. Written as DNA, the CDR3 is TGTGCCAGCAGCTTAGGAAAACTAGCGGGAGGGCTCACAGATACGCAGTATTTT. The full variable domain, its missing parts supplied by reference TRBV7-9 and TRBJ2-3, is DTGVSQNPRHKITKRGQNVTFRCDPISEHNRLYWYRQTLGQGPEFLTYFQNEAQLEKSRLLSDRFSAERPKGSFSTLEIQRTEQGDSAMYLCASSLGKLAGGLTDTQYFGPGTRLTVL.

The chain uses TRBV7-2 and TRBJ1-3; 10 bases are a match to TRBD1. This CDR3 has 15 amino acids. V shed 4 bases and J 2 bases; nucleotides not matched to a gene: 2. Germline CDR1 reads SGHTA; CDR2 reads FQGNSA. The CDR3 DNA follows: TGTGCCAGCAGCTACGGACAGGGGGCTGGAAACACCATATATTTT. It specifies CASSYGQGAGNTIYF.